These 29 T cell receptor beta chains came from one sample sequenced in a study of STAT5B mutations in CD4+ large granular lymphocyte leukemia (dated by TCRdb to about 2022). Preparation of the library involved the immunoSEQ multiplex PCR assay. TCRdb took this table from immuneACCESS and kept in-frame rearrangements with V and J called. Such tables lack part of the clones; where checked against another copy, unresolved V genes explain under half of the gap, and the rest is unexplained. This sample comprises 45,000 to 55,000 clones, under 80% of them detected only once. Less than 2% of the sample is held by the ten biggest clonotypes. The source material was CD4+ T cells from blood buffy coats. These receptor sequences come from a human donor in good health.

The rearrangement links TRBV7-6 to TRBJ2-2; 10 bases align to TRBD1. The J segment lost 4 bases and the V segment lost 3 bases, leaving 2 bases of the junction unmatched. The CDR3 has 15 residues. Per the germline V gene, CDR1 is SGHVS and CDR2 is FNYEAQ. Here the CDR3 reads CASSFGQGVTGELFF. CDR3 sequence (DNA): TGTGCCAGCAGCTTTGGACAGGGGGTCACCGGGGAGCTGTTTTTT.

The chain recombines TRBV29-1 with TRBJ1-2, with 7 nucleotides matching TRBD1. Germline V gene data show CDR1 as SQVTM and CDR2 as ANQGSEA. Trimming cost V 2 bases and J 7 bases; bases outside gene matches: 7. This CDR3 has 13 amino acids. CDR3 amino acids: CSVEPGGWGGYTF. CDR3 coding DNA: TGCAGCGTTGAACCAGGGGGATGGGGTGGCTACACCTTC. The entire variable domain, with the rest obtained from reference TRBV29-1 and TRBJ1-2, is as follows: SAVISQKPSRDICQRGTSLTIQCQVDSQVTMMFWYRQQPGQSLTLIATANQGSEATYESGFVIDKFPISRPNLTFSTLTVSNMSPEDSSIYLCSVEPGGWGGYTFGSGTRLTVV.

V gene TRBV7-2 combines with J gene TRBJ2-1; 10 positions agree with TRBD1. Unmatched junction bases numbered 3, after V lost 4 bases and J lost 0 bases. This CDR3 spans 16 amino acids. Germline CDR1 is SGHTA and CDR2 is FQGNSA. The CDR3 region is CASSSTGGSSYNEQFF. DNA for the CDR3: TGTGCCAGCAGCTCGACAGGGGGCAGCTCCTACAATGAGCAGTTCTTC.

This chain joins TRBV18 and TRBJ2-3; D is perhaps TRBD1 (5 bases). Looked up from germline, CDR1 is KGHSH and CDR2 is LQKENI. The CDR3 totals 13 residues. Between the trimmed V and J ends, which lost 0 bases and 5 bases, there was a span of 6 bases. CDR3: CASSPPGEDTQYF. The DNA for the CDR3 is TGTGCCAGCTCACCACCAGGGGAAGATACGCAGTATTTT.

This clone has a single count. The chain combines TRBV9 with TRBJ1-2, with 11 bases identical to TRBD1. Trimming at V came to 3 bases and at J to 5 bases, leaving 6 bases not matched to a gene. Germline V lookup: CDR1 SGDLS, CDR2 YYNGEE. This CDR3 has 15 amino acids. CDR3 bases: TGTGCCAGCAGCGCTGGGACAGGGGGATCATATGGCTACACCTTC. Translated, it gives CASSAGTGGSYGYTF.

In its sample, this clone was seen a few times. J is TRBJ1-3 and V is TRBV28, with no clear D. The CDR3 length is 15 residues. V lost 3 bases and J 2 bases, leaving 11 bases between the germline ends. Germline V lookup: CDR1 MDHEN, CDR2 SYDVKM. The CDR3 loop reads CASSFGVGPGNTIYF. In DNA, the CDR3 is TGTGCCAGCAGTTTCGGGGTTGGTCCTGGAAACACCATATATTTT. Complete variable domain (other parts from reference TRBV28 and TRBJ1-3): DVKVTQSSRYLVKRTGEKVFLECVQDMDHENMFWYRQDPGLGLRLIYFSYDVKMKEKGDIPEGYSVSREKKERFSLILESASTNQTSMYLCASSFGVGPGNTIYFGEGSWLTVV.

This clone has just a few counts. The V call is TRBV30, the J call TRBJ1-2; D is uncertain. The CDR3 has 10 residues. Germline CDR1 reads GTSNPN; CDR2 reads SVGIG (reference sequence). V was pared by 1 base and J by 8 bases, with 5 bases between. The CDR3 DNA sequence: TGTGCCTGGAGTGGGGTGGGCTACACCTTC. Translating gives CAWSGVGYTF.

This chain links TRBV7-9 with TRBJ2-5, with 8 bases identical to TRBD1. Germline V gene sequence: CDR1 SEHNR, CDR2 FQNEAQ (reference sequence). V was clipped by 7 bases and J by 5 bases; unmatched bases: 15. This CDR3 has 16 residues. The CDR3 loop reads CASTLVGTGTGETQYF. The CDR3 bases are TGTGCCAGCACCCTTGTAGGGACAGGTACGGGGGAGACCCAGTACTTC.

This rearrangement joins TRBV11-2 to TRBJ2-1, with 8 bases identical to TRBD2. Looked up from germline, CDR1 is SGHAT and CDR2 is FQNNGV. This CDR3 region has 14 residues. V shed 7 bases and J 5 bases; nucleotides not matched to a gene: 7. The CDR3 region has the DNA TGTGCCAGCACCCCCAGAGCGGGGGACAATGAGCAGTTCTTC. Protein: CASTPRAGDNEQFF.

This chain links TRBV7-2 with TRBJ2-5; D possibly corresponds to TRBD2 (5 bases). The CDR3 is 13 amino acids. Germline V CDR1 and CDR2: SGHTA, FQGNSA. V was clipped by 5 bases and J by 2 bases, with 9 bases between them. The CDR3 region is CASSRTQQETQYF. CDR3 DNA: TGTGCCAGCAGCCGGACTCAACAAGAGACCCAGTACTTC.

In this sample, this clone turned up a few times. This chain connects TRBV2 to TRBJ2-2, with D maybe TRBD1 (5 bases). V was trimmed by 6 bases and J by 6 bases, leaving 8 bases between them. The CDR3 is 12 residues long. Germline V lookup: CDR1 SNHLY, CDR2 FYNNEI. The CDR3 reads CASRKGSGELFF. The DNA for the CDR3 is TGTGCCAGCAGAAAGGGGTCCGGGGAGCTGTTTTTT.

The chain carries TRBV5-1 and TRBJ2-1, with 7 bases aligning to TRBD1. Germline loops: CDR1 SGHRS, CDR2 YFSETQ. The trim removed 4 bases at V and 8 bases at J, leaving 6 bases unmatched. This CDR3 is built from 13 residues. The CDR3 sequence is CASSMGQLDEQFF. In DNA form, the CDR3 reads TGCGCCAGCAGCATGGGACAGTTAGATGAGCAGTTCTTC.

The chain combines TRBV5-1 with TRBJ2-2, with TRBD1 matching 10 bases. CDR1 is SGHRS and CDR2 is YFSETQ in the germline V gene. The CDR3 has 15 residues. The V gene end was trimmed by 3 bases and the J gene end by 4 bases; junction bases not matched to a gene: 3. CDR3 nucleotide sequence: TGCGCCAGCAGCTGGGACAGGGGTTCCACCGGGGAGCTGTTTTTT. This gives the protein CASSWDRGSTGELFF. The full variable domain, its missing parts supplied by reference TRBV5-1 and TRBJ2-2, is KAGVTQTPRYLIKTRGQQVTLSCSPISGHRSVSWYQQTPGQGLQFLFEYFSETQRNKGNFPGRFSGRQFSNSRSEMNVSTLELGDSALYLCASSWDRGSTGELFFGEGSRLTVL.

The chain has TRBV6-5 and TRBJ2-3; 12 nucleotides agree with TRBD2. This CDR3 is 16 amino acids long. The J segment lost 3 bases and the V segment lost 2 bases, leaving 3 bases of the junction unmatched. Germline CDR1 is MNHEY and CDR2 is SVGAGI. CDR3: CASSYLAGGRTDTQYF. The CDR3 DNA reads TGTGCCAGCAGTTACCTAGCGGGGGGGCGGACAGATACGCAGTATTTT.

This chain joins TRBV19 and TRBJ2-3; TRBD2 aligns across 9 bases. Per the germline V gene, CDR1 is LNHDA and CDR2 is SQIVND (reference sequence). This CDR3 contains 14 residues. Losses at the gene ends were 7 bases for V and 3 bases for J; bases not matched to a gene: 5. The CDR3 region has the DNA TGTGCCAGTAATCGGCGGGGGGGTACAGATACGCAGTATTTT. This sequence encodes CASNRRGGTDTQYF.

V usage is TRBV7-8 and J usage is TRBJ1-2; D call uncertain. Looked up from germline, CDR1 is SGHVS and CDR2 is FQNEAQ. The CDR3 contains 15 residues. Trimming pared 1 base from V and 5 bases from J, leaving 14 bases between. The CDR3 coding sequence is TGTGCCAGCAGCTTAGGGACTGCCTCTTTTTATGGCTACACCTTC. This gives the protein CASSLGTASFYGYTF.

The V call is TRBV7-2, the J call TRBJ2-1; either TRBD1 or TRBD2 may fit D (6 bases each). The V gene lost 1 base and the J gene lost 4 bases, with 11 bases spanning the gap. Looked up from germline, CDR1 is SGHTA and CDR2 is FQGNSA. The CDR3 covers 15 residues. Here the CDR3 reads CASSLGWGAYNEQFF. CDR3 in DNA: TGTGCCAGCAGCTTAGGGTGGGGGGCTTACAATGAGCAGTTCTTC.

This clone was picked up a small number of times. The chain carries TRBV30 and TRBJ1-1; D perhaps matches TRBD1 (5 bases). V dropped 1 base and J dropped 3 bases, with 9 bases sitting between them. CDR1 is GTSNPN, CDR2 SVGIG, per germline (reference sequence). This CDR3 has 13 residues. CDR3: CAWSGGADTEAFF. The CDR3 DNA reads TGTGCCTGGAGTGGAGGGGCGGACACTGAAGCTTTCTTT.

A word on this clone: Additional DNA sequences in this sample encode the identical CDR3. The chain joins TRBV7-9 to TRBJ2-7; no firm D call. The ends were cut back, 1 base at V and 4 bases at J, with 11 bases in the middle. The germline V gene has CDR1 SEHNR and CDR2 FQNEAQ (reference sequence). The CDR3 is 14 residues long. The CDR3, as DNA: TGTGCCAGCAGCTTAGAAGGGTTGGGATACGAGCAGTACGTC. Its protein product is CASSLEGLGYEQYV.

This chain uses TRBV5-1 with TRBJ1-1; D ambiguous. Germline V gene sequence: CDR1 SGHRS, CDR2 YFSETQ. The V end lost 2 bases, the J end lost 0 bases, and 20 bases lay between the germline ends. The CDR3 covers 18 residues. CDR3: CASSFWPRTENLNTEAFF. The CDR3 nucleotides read TGCGCCAGCAGCTTTTGGCCCCGAACAGAGAACTTGAACACTGAAGCTTTCTTT.

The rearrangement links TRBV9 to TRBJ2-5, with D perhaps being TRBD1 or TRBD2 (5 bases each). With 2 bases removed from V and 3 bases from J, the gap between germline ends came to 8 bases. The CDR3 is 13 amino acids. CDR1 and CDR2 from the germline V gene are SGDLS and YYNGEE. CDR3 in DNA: TGTGCCAGCAGCGTCGGGGCCGAAGAGACCCAGTACTTC. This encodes CASSVGAEETQYF.

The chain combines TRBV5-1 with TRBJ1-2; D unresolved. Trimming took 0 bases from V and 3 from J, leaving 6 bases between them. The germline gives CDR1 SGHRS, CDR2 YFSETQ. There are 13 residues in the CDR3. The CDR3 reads CASSLATYYGYTF. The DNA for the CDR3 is TGCGCCAGCAGCTTGGCAACGTACTATGGCTACACCTTC.

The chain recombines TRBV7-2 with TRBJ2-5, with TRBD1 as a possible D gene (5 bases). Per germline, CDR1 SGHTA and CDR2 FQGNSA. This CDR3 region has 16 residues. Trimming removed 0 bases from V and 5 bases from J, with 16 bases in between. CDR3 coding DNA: TGTGCCAGCAGCTTAGCCGCCCGGGCCCCAGGGGAGACCCAGTACTTC. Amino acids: CASSLAARAPGETQYF.

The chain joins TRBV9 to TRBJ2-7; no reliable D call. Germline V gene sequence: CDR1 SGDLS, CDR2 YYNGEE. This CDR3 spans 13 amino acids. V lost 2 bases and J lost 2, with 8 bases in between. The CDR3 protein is CASSVGPAYEQYF. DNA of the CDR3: TGTGCCAGCAGCGTGGGTCCAGCCTACGAGCAGTACTTC.

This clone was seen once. CDR3 amino acids: CASSPPPGGGEQFF. The CDR3 bases are TGTGCCAGCAGCCCTCCACCCGGGGGAGGCGAGCAGTTCTTC. The chain carries TRBV7-9 and TRBJ2-1, with D possibly TRBD2 on 6 matching bases. Trimming removed 5 bases from V and 10 bases from J, with 18 bases in between. Germline V gene data show CDR1 as SEHNR and CDR2 as FQNEAQ (reference sequence). The CDR3 is 14 amino acids.

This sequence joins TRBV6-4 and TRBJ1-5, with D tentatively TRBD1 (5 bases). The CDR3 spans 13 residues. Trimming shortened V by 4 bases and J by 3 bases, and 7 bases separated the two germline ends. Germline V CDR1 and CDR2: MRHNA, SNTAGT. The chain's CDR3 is CASSVQANQPQHF. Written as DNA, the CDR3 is TGTGCCAGCAGTGTACAGGCCAATCAGCCCCAGCATTTT.

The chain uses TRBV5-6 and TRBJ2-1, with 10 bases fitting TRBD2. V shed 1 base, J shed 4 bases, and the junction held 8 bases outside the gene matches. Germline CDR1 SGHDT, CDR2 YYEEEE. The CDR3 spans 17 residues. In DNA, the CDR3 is TGTGCCAGCAGCTTGCCTAGCGGGGGCCTCCGGTACAATGAGCAGTTCTTC. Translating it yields CASSLPSGGLRYNEQFF.

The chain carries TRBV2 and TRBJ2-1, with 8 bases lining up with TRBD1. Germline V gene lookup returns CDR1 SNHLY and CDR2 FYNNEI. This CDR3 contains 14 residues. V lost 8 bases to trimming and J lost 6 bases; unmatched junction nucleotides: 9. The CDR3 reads CASGQGALSNEQFF. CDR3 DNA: TGTGCCAGCGGTCAGGGGGCCTTAAGCAATGAGCAGTTCTTC. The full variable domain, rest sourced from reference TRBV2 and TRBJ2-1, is EPEVTQTPSHQVTQMGQEVILRCVPISNHLYFYWYRQILGQKVEFLVSFYNNEISEKSEIFDDQFSVERPDGSNFTLKIRSTKLEDSAMYFCASGQGALSNEQFFGPGTRLTVL.

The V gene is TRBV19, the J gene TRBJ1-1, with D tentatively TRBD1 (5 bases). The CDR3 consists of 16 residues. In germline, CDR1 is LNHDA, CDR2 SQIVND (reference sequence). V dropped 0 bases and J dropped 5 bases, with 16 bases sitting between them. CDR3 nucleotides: TGTGCCAGTAGTATAGATCCCCGGCAGGGCCCTACTGAAGCTTTCTTT. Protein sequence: CASSIDPRQGPTEAFF.